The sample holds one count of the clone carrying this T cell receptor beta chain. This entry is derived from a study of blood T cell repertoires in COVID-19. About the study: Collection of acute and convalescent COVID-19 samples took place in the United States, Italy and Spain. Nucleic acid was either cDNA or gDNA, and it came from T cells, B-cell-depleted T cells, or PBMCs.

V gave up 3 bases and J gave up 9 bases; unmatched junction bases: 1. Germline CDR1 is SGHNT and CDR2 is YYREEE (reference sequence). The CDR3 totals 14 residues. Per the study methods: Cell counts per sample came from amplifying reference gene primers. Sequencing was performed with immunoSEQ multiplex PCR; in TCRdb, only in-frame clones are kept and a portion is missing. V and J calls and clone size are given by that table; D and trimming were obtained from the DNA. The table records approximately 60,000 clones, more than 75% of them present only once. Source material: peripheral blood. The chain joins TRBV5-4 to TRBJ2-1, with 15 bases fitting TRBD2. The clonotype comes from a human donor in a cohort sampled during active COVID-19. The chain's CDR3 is CASSWGLAGGEQFF. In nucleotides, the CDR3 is TGTGCCAGCAGCTGGGGACTAGCGGGGGGTGAGCAGTTCTTC.